The sequence of this TCR beta chain was determined in a study of blood T cells in healthy people across ages. CDR1 DFQATT and CDR2 SNEGSKA come from the germline V gene (reference sequence). This CDR3 spans 15 amino acids. Regarding this clonotype: A junction end diverges from the germline sequence, so it may reflect a read error.

PCR was performed a second time for roughly 7 to 12 cycles using a sample-barcoded 5' primer and a J-beta primer mix. TCRdb used MiXCR to reprocess the 5' RACE reads, holding one entry per CDR3 protein. The table records some 1.4 million distinct CDR3 sequences, 42% of them present only once. The rearrangement links TRBV20-1 to TRBJ1-5; TRBD1 agrees at 9 bases. Sequenced: blood. The TCR originated in a woman aged 18 to 35 in good health. CDR3 bases: TGCAGTACTAGAAAGACAGGGGGTAGCAATCAGCCCCAGCATTTT. Its translation is CSTRKTGGSNQPQHF.